This T cell receptor (beta chain) was documented in a study of post-analysis software for immune sequencing data. Background on the study: Relapsing-remitting, secondary progressive and progressive-relapsing multiple sclerosis courses were included.

Overall study results and limits: F measure grouped same-batch samples tightly together. In multiple sclerosis, normalized Chao1 diversity was significantly below that of controls. Patients had higher frequencies than controls of a handful of TRBV segments, including TRBV5-6, TRBV5-1 and TRBV20-1.

Details on this clonotype: Its antigen is unidentified.

Germline V gives CDR1 MRHNA, CDR2 SNTAGT. This CDR3 region has 15 residues. Trimming took off 9 bases at V and 9 bases at J, with 24 bases between the two ends. Unique molecular identifiers featured in each of the TCR beta cDNA libraries. Input of about 0.95 to 11 million T cells yielded 500,000 to 650,000 cDNA molecules. Each CDR3 protein gets one entry after TCRdb re-called the PCR reads with MiXCR. The sample yields about 810,000 distinct CDR3 sequences, 53% seen once. The genes are TRBV6-4 and TRBJ2-1; D possibly corresponds to TRBD2 (6 bases). Sequencing input: blood. The clonotype originates from a girl under 18 with multiple sclerosis. CDR3 region: CARETLWTIPTEQFF. The CDR3 DNA follows: TGTGCCAGAGAGACACTATGGACTATTCCTACTGAGCAGTTCTTC.